This T cell receptor (beta chain) was observed in a study of T cells in Graves' hyperthyroidism and ophthalmopathy. Study-wide findings and caveats: Among clonotypes expanded in thyroid above 0.001, most were also found in blood. Ophthalmopathy, as predicted by the model, came a median roughly 6.5 months after the prediction.

The hyperthyroidism was newly diagnosed and had lasted under 2 months; the patients were aged 18 to 65. RNA transcripts provided the source from which TCR beta CDR3 regions were amplified. HTBI primers drove first-round RT-PCR of the TCR CDR3. TCRdb recomputed calls from the multiplex PCR reads with MiXCR, one row per CDR3 protein. The table has 110,000 to 150,000 distinct CDR3 sequences, approximately 20% seen once. The J segment lost 6 bases and the V segment lost 3 bases, leaving 9 bases of the junction unmatched. This CDR3 spans 16 amino acids. CDR1 KGHSH and CDR2 LQKENI come from the germline V gene. This clonotype was recorded many times. Its antigen is undetermined.

The TCR originated in a woman in her forties or fifties with Graves' hyperthyroidism that later progressed to Graves' ophthalmopathy. Specimen: blood. The rearrangement joins TRBV18 to TRBJ2-2, with 8 bases fitting TRBD2. Here the CDR3 reads CASSPFAGAGAGELFF. In DNA form, the CDR3 reads TGTGCCAGCTCACCGTTCGCAGGAGCGGGGGCCGGGGAGCTGTTTTTT.